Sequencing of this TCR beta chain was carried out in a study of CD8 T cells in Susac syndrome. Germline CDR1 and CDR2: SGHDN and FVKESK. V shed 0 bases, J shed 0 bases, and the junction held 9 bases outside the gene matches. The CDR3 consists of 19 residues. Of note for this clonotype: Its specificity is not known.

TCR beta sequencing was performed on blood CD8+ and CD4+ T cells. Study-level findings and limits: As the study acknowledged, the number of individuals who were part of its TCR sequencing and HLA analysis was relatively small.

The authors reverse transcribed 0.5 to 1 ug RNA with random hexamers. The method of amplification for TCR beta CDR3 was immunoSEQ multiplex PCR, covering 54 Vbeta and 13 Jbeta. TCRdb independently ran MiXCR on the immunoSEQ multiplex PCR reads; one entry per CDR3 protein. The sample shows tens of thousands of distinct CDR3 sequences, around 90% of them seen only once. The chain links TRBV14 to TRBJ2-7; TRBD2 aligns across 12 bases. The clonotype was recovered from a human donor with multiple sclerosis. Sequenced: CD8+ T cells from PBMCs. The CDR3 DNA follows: TGTGCCAGCAGCCAAGACCTTGGGACTAGCGGGTGGAGCTCCTACGAGCAGTACTTC. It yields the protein CASSQDLGTSGWSSYEQYF.